The sequence of this T cell receptor (beta chain) was determined in a study of Graves' ophthalmopathy and Graves' hyperthyroidism. Overall study findings and caveats: The authors also found most expanded thyroid clonotypes above 0.001 frequency in blood.

In this sample, this clonotype turned up a few times. Its specificity is not known. TCR beta CDR3 regions were amplified from RNA transcripts. The workflow started with a first-round RT-PCR run with HTBI primers and then moved on to a second-round multiplex PCR. Each CDR3 protein gets one entry after TCRdb re-called the multiplex PCR reads with MiXCR. Among over a million distinct CDR3 sequences listed, around a third were seen once. Excluded were patients with other autoimmune diseases, uncontrolled infections, pregnancy or lactation. The V end was cut by 6 bases, the J end by 4 bases, with 13 bases between. CDR1 is SQVTM, CDR2 ANQGSEA, per germline. This CDR3 is 12 amino acids long.

The receptor comes from an adult man with Graves' hyperthyroidism. V is TRBV29-1 and J is TRBJ2-7, with a possible D match to TRBD2 (6 bases). Sequenced sample: peripheral blood or thyroid tissue (not recorded which). CDR3 in amino acids: CSVTRGGYEQYF. In nucleotides, the CDR3 is TGCAGCGTCACCCGTGGGGGGTACGAGCAGTACTTC.